This T cell receptor beta chain emerged from a study of blood T cell repertoires in COVID-19. Background on the study: Material from acute and convalescent COVID-19 was sourced from the United States, Italy and Spain. Sources were T cells, B-cell-depleted T cells, or PBMCs; the material itself was cDNA or gDNA.

Produced via immunoSEQ multiplex PCR; TCRdb's table is partial and in-frame only. The profile shows about 280,000 clones, roughly 87% of them singletons. This CDR3 has 14 residues. The V gene's germline CDR1 is SGHRS and CDR2 YFSETQ. V was pared by 1 base and J by 1 base, with 8 bases between. This clonotype was obtained from a woman in her forties or fifties who had recovered from COVID-19. The chain combines TRBV5-1 with TRBJ1-1, with D uncertain. Sequenced material: peripheral blood. The DNA for the CDR3 is TGCGCCAGCAGCTTGCACAGTGCGAACACTGAAGCTTTCTTT. Translation gives CASSLHSANTEAFF. Full variable domain (missing parts from reference TRBV5-1 and TRBJ1-1): KAGVTQTPRYLIKTRGQQVTLSCSPISGHRSVSWYQQTPGQGLQFLFEYFSETQRNKGNFPGRFSGRQFSNSRSEMNVSTLELGDSALYLCASSLHSANTEAFFGQGTRLTVV.